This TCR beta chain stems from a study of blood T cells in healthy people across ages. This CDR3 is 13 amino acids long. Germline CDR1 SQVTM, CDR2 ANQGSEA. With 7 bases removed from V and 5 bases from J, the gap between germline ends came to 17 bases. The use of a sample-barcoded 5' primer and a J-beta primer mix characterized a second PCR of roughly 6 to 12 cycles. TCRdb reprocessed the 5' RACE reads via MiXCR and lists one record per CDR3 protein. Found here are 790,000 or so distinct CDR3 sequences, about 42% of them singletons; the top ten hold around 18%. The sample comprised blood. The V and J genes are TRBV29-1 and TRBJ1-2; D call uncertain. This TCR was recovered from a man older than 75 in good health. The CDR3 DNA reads TGCAGCGCCCGAGAGGCAGGTCCATATGGCTACACCTTC. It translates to CSAREAGPYGYTF.